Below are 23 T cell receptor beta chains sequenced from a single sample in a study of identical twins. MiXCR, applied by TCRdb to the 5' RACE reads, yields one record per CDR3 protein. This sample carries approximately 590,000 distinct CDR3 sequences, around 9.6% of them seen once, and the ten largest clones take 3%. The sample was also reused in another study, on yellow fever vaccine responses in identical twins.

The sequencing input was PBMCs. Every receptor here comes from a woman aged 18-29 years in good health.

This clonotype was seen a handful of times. The CDR3 spells CASSLTGGALETQYF. In DNA, the CDR3 is TGCGCCAGCAGCTTAACAGGGGGCGCTTTGGAGACCCAGTACTTC. The chain recombines TRBV5-1 with TRBJ2-5, with TRBD1 identical over 9 bases. The CDR3 length is 15 residues. CDR1 SGHRS and CDR2 YFSETQ come from the germline V gene. The V segment lost 2 bases and the J segment 5 bases; nucleotides outside the gene matches: 7.

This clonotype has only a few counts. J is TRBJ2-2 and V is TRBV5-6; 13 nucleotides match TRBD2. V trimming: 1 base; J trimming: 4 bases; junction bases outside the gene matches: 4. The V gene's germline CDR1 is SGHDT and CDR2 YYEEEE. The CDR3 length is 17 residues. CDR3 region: CASSLYRLAGGTGELFF. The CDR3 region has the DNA TGTGCCAGCAGCTTGTACCGACTAGCGGGAGGCACCGGGGAGCTGTTTTTT.

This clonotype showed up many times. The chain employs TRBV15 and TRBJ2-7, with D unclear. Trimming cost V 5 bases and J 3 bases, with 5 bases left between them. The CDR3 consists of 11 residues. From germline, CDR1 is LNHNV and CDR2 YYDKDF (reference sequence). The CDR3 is CATSLGYEQYF. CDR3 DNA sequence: TGTGCCACCAGCTTAGGCTACGAGCAGTACTTC.

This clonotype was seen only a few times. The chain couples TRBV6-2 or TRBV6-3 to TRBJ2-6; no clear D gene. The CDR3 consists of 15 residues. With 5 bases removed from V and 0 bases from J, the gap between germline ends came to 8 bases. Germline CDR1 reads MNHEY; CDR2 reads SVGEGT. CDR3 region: CASSQVVSGANVLTF. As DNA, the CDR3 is TGTGCCAGCAGTCAAGTGGTCTCTGGGGCCAACGTCCTGACTTTC.

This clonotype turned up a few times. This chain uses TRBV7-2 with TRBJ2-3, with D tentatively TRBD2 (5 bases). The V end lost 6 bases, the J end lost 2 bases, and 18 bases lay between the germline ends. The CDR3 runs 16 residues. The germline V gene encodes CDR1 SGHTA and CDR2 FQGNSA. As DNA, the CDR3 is TGTGCCAGCAGAACCGGGATGTCGGCTAACACAGATACGCAGTATTTT. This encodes CASRTGMSANTDTQYF.

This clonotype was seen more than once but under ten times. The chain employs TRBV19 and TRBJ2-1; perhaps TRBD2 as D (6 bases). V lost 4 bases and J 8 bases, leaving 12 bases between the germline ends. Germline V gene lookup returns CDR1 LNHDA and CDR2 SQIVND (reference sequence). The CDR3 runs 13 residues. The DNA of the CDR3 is TGTGCCAGTAGTAGCGGGATGGTCCATGAGCAGTTCTTC. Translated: CASSSGMVHEQFF.

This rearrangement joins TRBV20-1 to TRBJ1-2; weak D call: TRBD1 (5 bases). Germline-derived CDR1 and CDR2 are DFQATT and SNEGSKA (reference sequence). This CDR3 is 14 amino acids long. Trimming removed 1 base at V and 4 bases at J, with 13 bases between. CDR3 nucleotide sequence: TGCAGTGCTAGAGCCCCAGGGACTAGCTATGGCTACACCTTC. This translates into CSARAPGTSYGYTF.

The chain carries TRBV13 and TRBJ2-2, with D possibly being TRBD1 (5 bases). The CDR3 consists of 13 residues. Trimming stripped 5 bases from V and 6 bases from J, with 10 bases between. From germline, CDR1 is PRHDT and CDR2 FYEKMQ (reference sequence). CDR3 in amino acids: CASSPDMAGELFF. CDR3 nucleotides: TGTGCCAGCAGCCCGGACATGGCCGGGGAGCTGTTTTTT. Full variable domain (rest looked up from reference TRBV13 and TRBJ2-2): AAGVIQSPRHLIKEKRETATLKCYPIPRHDTVYWYQQGPGQDPQFLISFYEKMQSDKGSIPDRFSAQQFSDYHSELNMSSLELGDSALYFCASSPDMAGELFFGEGSRLTVL.

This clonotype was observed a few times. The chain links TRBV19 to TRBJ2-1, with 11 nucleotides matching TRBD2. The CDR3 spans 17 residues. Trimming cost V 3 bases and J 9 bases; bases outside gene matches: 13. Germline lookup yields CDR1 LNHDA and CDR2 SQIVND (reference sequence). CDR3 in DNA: TGTGCCAGTAGTATCCCGGGACTAGCGGCCCTTCCCGGTGAGCAGTTCTTC. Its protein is CASSIPGLAALPGEQFF.

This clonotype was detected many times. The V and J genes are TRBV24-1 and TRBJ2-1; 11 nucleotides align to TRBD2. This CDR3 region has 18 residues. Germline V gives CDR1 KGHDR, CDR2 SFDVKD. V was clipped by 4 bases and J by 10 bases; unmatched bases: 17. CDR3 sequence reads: CATSDPPGLAGLVGEQFF. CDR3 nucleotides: TGTGCCACCAGTGACCCACCCGGACTAGCGGGCTTAGTGGGGGAGCAGTTCTTC.

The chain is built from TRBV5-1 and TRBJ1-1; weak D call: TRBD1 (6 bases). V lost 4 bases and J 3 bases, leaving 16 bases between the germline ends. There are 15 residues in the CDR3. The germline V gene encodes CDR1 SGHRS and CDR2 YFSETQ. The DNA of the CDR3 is TGCGCCAGCAGCCTTACAGGGAATCGGGACACTGAAGCTTTCTTT. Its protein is CASSLTGNRDTEAFF.

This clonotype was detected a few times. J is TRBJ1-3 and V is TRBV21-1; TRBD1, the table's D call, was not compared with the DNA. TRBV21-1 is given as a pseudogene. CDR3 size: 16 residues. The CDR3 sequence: CASSKLRPGRGNTIYF. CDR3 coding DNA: TGTGCCAGCAGCAAACTTAGGCCAGGGCGAGGAAACACCATATATTTT.

The CDR3 nucleotides read TGTGCCAGCAGTTACCCCCAAGGCTGGCGCGAAAACCATTACCAAGAGACCCAGTACTTC. Its protein is CASSYPQGWRENHYQETQYF. The chain has TRBV6-2 or TRBV6-3 and TRBJ2-5; D unclear. CDR1 is MNHEY, CDR2 SVGEGT, per germline. CDR3 length: 20 amino acids. Trimming took 2 bases from V and 0 from J, leaving 25 bases between them.

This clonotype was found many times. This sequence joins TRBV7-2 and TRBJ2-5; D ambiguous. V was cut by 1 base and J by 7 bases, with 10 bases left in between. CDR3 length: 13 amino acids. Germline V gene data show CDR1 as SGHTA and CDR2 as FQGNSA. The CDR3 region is CASSLGRSMTQYF. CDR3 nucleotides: TGTGCCAGCAGCTTAGGTCGCTCGATGACCCAGTACTTC.

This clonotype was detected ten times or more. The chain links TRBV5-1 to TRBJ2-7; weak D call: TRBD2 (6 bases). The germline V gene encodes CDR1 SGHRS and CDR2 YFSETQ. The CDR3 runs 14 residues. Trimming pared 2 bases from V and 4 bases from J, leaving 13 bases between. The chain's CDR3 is CASSFRDLTYEQYF. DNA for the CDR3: TGCGCCAGCAGCTTTCGGGACTTAACATACGAGCAGTACTTC.

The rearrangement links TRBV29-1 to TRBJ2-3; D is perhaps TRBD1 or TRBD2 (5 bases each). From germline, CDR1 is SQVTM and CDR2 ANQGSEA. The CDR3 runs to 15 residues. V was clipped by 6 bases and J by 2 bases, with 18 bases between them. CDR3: CSVDLTGTPTDTQYF. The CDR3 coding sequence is TGCAGCGTCGATCTCACCGGGACCCCCACAGATACGCAGTATTTT.

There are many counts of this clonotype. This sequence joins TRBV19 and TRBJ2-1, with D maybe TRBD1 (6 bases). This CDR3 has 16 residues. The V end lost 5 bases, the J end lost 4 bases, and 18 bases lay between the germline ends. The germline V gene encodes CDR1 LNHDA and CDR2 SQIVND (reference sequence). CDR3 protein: CASSGRTGQGYNEQFF. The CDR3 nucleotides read TGTGCCAGTAGTGGCAGAACGGGGCAGGGGTACAATGAGCAGTTCTTC.

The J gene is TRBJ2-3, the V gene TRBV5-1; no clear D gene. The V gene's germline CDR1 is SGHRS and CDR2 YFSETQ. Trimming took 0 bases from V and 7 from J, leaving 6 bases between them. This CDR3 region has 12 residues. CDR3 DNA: TGCGCCAGCAGCTTGGGTGACAATACGCAGTATTTT. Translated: CASSLGDNTQYF.

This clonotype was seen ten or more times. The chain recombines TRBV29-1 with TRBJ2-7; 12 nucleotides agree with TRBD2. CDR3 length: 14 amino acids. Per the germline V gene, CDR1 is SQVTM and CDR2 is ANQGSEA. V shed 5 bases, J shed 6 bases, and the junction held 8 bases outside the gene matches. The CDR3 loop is CSVRTSGKSGEQYF. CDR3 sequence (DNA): TGCAGCGTTCGGACTAGCGGGAAGAGTGGCGAGCAGTACTTC.

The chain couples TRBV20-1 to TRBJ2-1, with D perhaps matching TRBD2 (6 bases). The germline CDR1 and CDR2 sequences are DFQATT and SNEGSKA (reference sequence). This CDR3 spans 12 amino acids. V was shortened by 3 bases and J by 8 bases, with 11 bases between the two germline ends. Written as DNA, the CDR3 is TGCAGTGCTAGTATAGGAGGGGATGAGCAGTTCTTC. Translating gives CSASIGGDEQFF.

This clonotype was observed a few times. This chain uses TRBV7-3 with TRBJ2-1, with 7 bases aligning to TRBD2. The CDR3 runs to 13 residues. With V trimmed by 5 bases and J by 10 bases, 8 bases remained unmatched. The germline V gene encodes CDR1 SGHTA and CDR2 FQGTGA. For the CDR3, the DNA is TGTGCCAGCAGCCAGACTAGCCGTGACGAGCAGTTCTTC. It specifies CASSQTSRDEQFF.

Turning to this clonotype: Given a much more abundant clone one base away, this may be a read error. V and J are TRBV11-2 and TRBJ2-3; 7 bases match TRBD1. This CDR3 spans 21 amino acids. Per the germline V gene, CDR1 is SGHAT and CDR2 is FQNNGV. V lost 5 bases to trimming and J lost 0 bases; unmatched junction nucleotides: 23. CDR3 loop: CASSPNTFQGVLATSTDTQYF. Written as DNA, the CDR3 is TGTGCCAGCAGCCCCAATACTTTTCAGGGGGTATTAGCGACTAGCACAGATACGCAGTATTTT.

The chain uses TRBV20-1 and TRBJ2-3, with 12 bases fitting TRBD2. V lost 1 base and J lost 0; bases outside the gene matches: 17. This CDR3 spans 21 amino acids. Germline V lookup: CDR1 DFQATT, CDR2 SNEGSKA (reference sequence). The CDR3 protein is CSARGPGTSGPHHASTDTQYF. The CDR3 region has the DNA TGCAGTGCTAGAGGACCCGGGACTAGCGGGCCCCATCACGCTAGCACAGATACGCAGTATTTT.